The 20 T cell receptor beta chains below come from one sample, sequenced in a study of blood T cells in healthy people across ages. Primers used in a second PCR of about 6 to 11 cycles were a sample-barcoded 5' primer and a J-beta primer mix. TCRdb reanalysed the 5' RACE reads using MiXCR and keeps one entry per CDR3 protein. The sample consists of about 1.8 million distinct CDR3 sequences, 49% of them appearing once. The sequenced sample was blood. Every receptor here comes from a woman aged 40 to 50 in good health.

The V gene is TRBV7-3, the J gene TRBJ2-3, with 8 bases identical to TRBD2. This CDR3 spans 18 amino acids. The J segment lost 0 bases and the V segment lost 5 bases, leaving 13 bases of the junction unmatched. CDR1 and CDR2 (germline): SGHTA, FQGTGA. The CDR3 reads CASSASGGITWSTDTQYF. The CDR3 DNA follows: TGTGCCAGCAGCGCATCGGGGGGGATTACTTGGAGCACAGATACGCAGTATTTT.

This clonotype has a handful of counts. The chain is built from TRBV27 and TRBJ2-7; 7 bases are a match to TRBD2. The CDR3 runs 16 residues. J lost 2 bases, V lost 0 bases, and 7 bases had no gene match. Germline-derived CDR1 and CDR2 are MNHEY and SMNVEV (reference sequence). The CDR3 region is CASSLSAGTKAYEQYF. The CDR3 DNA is TGTGCCAGCAGTTTATCAGCGGGGACTAAAGCCTACGAGCAGTACTTC.

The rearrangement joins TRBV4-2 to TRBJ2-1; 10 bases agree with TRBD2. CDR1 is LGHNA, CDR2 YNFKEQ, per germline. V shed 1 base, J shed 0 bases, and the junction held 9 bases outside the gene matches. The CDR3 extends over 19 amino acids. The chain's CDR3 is CASSQVFSSGGLSYNEQFF. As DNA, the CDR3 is TGTGCCAGCAGCCAAGTTTTTTCTAGCGGGGGCCTCTCCTACAATGAGCAGTTCTTC.

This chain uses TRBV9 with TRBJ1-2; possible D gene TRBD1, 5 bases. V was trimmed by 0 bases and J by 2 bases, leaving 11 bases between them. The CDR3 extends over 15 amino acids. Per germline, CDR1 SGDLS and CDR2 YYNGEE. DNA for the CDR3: TGTGCCAGCAGCGTAGCGGGGGTAGGGAACTATGGCTACACCTTC. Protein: CASSVAGVGNYGYTF.

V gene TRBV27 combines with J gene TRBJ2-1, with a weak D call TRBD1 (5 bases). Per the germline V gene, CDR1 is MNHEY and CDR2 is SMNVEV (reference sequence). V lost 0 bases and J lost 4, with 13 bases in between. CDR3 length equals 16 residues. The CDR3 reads CASSLSGARPYNEQFF. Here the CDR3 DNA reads TGTGCCAGCAGTTTATCTGGGGCCAGACCTTACAATGAGCAGTTCTTC.

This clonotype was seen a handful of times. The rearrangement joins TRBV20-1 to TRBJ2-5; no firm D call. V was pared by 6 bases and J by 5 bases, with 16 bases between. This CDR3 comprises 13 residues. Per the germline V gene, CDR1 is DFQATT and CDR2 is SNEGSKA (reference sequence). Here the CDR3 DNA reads TGCAGTGCCCTACTCCCCTTTTTGGAGACCCAGTACTTC. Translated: CSALLPFLETQYF.

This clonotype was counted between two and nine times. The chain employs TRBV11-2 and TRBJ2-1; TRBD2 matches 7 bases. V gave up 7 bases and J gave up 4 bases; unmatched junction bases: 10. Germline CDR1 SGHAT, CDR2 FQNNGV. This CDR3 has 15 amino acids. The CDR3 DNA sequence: TGTGCCAGCACCCACCGGGACTACCAATACAATGAGCAGTTCTTC. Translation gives CASTHRDYQYNEQFF. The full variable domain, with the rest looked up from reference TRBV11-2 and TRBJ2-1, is EAGVAQSPRYKIIEKRQSVAFWCNPISGHATLYWYQQILGQGPKLLIQFQNNGVVDDSQLPKDRFSAERLKGVDSTLKIQPAKLEDSAVYLCASTHRDYQYNEQFFGPGTRLTVL.

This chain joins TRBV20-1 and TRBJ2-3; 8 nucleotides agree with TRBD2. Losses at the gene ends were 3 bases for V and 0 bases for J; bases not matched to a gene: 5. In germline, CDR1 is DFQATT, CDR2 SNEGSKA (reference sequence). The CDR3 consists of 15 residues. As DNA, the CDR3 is TGCAGTGCTAGCGGGGGGGAACTCAGCACAGATACGCAGTATTTT. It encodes CSASGGELSTDTQYF.

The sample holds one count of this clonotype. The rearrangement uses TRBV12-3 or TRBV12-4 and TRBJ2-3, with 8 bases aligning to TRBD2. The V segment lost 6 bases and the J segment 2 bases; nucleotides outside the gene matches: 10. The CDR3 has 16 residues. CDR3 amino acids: CASSVSRGGFTDTQYF. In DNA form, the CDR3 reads TGTGCCAGCAGCGTATCCCGGGGGGGGTTCACAGATACGCAGTATTTT.

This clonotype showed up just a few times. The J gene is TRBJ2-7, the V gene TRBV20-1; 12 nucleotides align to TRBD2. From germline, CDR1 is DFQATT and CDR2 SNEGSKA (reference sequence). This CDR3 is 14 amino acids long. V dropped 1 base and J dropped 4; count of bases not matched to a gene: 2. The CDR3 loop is CSARGTSGEYEQYF. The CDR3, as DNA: TGCAGTGCTAGAGGGACTAGCGGGGAGTACGAGCAGTACTTC.

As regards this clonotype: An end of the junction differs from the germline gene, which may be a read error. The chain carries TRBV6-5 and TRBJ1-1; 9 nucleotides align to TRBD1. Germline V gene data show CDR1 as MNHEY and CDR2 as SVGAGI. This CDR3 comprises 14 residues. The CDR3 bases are TGTGCCAGAAGTTTACAGGGGGCTGGCACTGAAGCTTTCTTT. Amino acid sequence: CARSLQGAGTEAFF.

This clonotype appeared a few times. The CDR3 here is CSAPPGGQGGEQFF. The DNA of the CDR3 is TGCAGTGCCCCCCCTGGGGGACAGGGTGGAGAGCAGTTCTTC. The chain is built from TRBV20-1 and TRBJ2-1; 9 bases fit TRBD1. Germline CDR1 DFQATT, CDR2 SNEGSKA (reference sequence). This CDR3 has 14 residues. Trimming took 6 bases from V and 10 from J; bases not matched to a gene: 13.

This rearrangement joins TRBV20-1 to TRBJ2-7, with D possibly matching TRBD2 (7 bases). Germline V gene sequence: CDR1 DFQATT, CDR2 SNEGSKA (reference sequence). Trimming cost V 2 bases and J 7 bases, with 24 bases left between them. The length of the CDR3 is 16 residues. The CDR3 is CSARRGGGLTYNEQYF. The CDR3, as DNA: TGCAGTGCTAGACGGGGAGGGGGATTAACCTACAATGAGCAGTACTTC.

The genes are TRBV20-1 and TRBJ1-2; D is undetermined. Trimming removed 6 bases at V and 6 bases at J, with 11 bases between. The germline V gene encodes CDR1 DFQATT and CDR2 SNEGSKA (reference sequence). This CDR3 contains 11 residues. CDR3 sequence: CSALIDNGYTF. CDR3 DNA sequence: TGCAGTGCCTTGATAGACAATGGCTACACCTTC.

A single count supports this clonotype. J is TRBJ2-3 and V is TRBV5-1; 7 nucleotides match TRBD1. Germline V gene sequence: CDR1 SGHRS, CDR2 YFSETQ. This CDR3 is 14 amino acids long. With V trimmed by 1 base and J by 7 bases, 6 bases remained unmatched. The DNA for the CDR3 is TGCGCCAGCAGCTTGATGTCAGGGGGAAATACGCAGTATTTT. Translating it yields CASSLMSGGNTQYF.

The DNA of the CDR3 is TGTGCCAGCAGCCTTTCACAGGGGAATGAGCAGTTCTTC. It encodes CASSLSQGNEQFF. V usage is TRBV27 and J usage is TRBJ2-1; 7 nucleotides align to TRBD1. Trimming cost V 6 bases and J 7 bases; bases outside gene matches: 6. This CDR3 is 13 amino acids long. Germline values: CDR1 MNHEY, CDR2 SMNVEV (reference sequence).

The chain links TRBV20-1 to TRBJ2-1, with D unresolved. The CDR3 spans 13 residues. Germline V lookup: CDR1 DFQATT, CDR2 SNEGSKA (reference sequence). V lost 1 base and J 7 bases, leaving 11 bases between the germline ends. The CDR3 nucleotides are TGCAGTGCTAGAGTTGCGGCAGCAAATGAGCAGTTCTTC. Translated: CSARVAAANEQFF.

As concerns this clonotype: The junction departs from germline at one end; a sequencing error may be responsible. The CDR3 loop is CVTNQYSNQPQHF. CDR3 bases: TGTGTCACCAACCAGTATAGCAATCAGCCCCAGCATTTT. The chain has TRBV24-1 and TRBJ1-5; no clear D. Germline CDR1 reads KGHDR; CDR2 reads SFDVKD. This CDR3 is 13 amino acids long.

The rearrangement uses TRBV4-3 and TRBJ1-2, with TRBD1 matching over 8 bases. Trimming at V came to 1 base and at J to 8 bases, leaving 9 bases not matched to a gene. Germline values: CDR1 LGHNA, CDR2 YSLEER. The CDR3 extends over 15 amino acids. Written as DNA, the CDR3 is TGCGCCAGCAGCCAAGGGATGACAGGGGCTTTAGGCTACACCTTC. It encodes CASSQGMTGALGYTF.

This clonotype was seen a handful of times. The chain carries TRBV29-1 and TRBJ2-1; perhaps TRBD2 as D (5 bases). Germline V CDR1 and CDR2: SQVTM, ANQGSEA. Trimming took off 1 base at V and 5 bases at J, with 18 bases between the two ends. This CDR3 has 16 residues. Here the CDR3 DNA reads TGCAGCGTTGAAGCCCCCGGGGTAGAAGGCCACAATGAGCAGTTCTTC. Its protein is CSVEAPGVEGHNEQFF.